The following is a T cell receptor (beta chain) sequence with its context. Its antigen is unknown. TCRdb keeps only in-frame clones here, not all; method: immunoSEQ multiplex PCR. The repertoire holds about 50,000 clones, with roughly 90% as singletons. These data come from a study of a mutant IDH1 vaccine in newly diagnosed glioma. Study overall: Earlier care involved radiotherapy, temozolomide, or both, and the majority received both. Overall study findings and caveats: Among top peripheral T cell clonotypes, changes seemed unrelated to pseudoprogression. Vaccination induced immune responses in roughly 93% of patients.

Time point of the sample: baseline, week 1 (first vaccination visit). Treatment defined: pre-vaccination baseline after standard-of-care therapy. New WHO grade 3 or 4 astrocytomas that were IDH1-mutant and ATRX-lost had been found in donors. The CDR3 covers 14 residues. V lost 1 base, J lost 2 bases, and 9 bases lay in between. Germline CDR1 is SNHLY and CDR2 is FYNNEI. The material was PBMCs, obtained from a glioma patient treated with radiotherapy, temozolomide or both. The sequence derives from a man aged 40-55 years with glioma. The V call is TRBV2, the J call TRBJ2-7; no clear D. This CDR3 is CASSEGTGAYEQYF. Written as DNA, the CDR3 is TGTGCCAGCAGTGAAGGCACGGGCGCCTACGAGCAGTACTTC.